Below are 12 T cell receptor beta chains sequenced from a single sample in a study of cytomegalovirus exposure and HLA in healthy donors. Primers for the PCR totalled 60 Vbeta and 13 Jbeta. Clones were sequenced by immunoSEQ multiplex PCR, and TCRdb holds only the in-frame ones, with some missing. The sample contains roughly 110,000 clones, around 80% of which appear only once. Sequenced sample: PBMCs. Receptors originate from a man under 40 in good health and CMV-seropositive.

This clone was seen a single time. The chain carries TRBV9 and TRBJ1-6, with TRBD1 as a possible D gene (5 bases). The CDR3 loop spans 15 amino acids. Germline lookup yields CDR1 SGDLS and CDR2 YYNGEE. With 0 bases removed from V and 7 bases from J, the gap between germline ends came to 11 bases. The CDR3: CASSVGWGGNSPLHF. DNA of the CDR3: TGTGCCAGCAGCGTAGGCTGGGGGGGAAATTCACCCCTCCACTTT.

The V and J genes are TRBV2 and TRBJ2-7; D is uncertain. V lost 5 bases to trimming and J lost 3 bases, with 11 bases between them. The CDR3 sequence is 13 residues long. Germline lookup yields CDR1 SNHLY and CDR2 FYNNEI. CDR3: CASSRVGYYEQYV. The DNA of the CDR3 is TGTGCCAGCAGTCGAGTCGGGTACTACGAGCAGTACGTC.

The chain employs TRBV19 and TRBJ2-5; 8 positions match TRBD1. The J call could be wrong; TRBJ2-7 is a better fit for the DNA end. The CDR3 is 19 residues long. Germline CDR1 and CDR2: LNHDA and SQIVND (reference sequence). CDR3 residues: CASSPKDRAHRGGSYEQYF. The CDR3 nucleotides read TGTGCCAGTAGTCCAAAGGACAGGGCCCATCGTGGGGGCTCCTACGAGCAGTACTTC.

The chain carries TRBV29-1 and TRBJ1-2; D is undetermined. This CDR3 region has 11 residues. Trimming stripped 3 bases from V and 8 bases from J, with 10 bases between. Germline CDR1 is SQVTM and CDR2 is ANQGSEA. As DNA, the CDR3 is TGCAGCGTTGAGGCGGGAGACGGCTACACCTTC. Protein: CSVEAGDGYTF. The whole variable domain, remainder taken from reference TRBV29-1 and TRBJ1-2, is SAVISQKPSRDICQRGTSLTIQCQVDSQVTMMFWYRQQPGQSLTLIATANQGSEATYESGFVIDKFPISRPNLTFSTLTVSNMSPEDSSIYLCSVEAGDGYTFGSGTRLTVV.

To note about this clone: The same CDR3 also results from other DNA sequences found in this sample. The rearrangement uses TRBV2 and TRBJ2-2; the match to TRBD1 covers 7 bases. Germline loops: CDR1 SNHLY, CDR2 FYNNEI. The V segment lost 6 bases and the J segment 6 bases; nucleotides outside the gene matches: 7. This CDR3 has 14 amino acids. In nucleotides, the CDR3 is TGTGCCAGCAGCGAACAGGGGCGGGCCGGGGAGCTGTTTTTT. Residues: CASSEQGRAGELFF.

The chain joins TRBV6-4 to TRBJ2-7; 11 bases map to TRBD1. The V segment lost 4 bases and the J segment 7 bases; nucleotides outside the gene matches: 6. This CDR3 is built from 14 residues. Germline V gives CDR1 MRHNA, CDR2 SNTAGT. DNA of the CDR3: TGTGCCAGCAGTGTGGGACAGGGGGTAGGGGAGCAGTACGTC. Translated, it gives CASSVGQGVGEQYV.

This clone was detected a few times. V gene TRBV28 combines with J gene TRBJ2-7; 8 bases fit TRBD1. The germline V gene encodes CDR1 MDHEN and CDR2 SYDVKM. This CDR3 has 14 amino acids. V shed 7 bases and J 3 bases; nucleotides not matched to a gene: 8. The CDR3 bases are TGTGCCAGCATTGATACAGGGGGAAGCTACGAGCAGTACTTC. This encodes CASIDTGGSYEQYF.

This clone has only one observation. The chain combines TRBV2 with TRBJ2-3, with a weak D call TRBD1 (5 bases). This CDR3 is built from 14 residues. V lost 4 bases, J lost 4 bases, and 12 bases lay in between. Germline loops: CDR1 SNHLY, CDR2 FYNNEI. The CDR3 spells CASSGRVGADTQYF. CDR3 nucleotides: TGTGCCAGCAGTGGCAGGGTAGGGGCAGATACGCAGTATTTT.

Only one count was recorded for this clone. The CDR3 region has the DNA TGTGCCAGCTCACCACCGTCCCAGCCGGGCAATGAGCAGTTCTTC. It encodes CASSPPSQPGNEQFF. V gene TRBV18 combines with J gene TRBJ2-1; no clear D gene. With 0 bases removed from V and 6 bases from J, the gap between germline ends came to 12 bases. This CDR3 region has 15 residues. The germline gives CDR1 KGHSH, CDR2 LQKENI.

The V call is TRBV5-1, the J call TRBJ2-3; D not resolved. Trimming cost V 3 bases and J 2 bases, with 13 bases left between them. Germline CDR1 and CDR2: SGHRS and YFSETQ. The CDR3 is made up of 15 amino acids. CDR3 DNA: TGCGCCAGCAGCTCGGTACAGAGATCCACAGATACGCAGTATTTT. Residues: CASSSVQRSTDTQYF.

The chain combines TRBV7-9 with TRBJ1-2; no clear D. The CDR3 loop spans 16 amino acids. V gave up 1 base and J gave up 6 bases, with 18 bases separating them. Germline CDR1 is SEHNR and CDR2 is FQNEAQ (reference sequence). The DNA for the CDR3 is TGTGCCAGCAGCTTAGATTGGGCCCTTGGGTCTAATGGCTACACCTTC. Translated: CASSLDWALGSNGYTF.

This clone was counted once. This rearrangement joins TRBV20-1 to TRBJ2-5; no firm D call. Deletions cut 1 base from V and 5 bases from J, with 5 bases between. Germline V gene data show CDR1 as DFQATT and CDR2 as SNEGSKA (reference sequence). The CDR3 sequence is 11 residues long. CDR3 DNA sequence: TGCAGTGCTAGAGTGAGGGAGACCCAGTACTTC. Translated, it gives CSARVRETQYF.